The 29 T cell receptor beta chains listed next were all sequenced from one sample in a study of blood T cell repertoires in COVID-19. Sequencing was performed with immunoSEQ multiplex PCR; in TCRdb, only in-frame clones are kept and a portion is missing. The top ten clones hold under 4.5% of a sample with 150,000 or so clones, approximately 82% of them seen once. The sequenced sample was PBMCs or T cells enriched from blood (not recorded which). These receptors were collected from a woman in her 50s who had recovered from COVID-19.

To note about this clone: One junction end disagrees with the germline gene, perhaps due to a read error. The chain employs TRBV7-3 and TRBJ2-1; 10 nucleotides match TRBD2. This CDR3 comprises 14 residues. CDR1 is SGHTA, CDR2 FQGTGA, per germline. DNA for the CDR3: TGTGCCAGCAACTTAGCGGGGGGCAGTGGTGAGCAGTTCTTC. This gives the protein CASNLAGGSGEQFF.

V usage is TRBV6-4 and J usage is TRBJ2-5; maybe TRBD2 (5 bases). The germline V gene encodes CDR1 MRHNA and CDR2 SNTAGT. The CDR3 spans 17 residues. The V and J ends lost 2 bases and 5 bases respectively, with 21 bases between them. The CDR3 coding sequence is TGTGCCAGCAGTGACCCAGATCAGATAAGGCGCGGGGAGACCCAGTACTTC. Protein: CASSDPDQIRRGETQYF.

CDR3 region: CASSLGGTGVQETQYF. The CDR3 coding sequence is TGCGCCAGCAGCTTGGGGGGGACAGGGGTTCAAGAGACCCAGTACTTC. The J gene is TRBJ2-5, the V gene TRBV5-1; 10 nucleotides agree with TRBD1. Germline CDR1 and CDR2: SGHRS and YFSETQ. The CDR3 consists of 16 residues. V dropped 0 bases and J dropped 2; count of bases not matched to a gene: 4.

The V call is TRBV2, the J call TRBJ1-5, with TRBD1 as a possible D gene (6 bases). V was cut by 5 bases and J by 4 bases, with 15 bases left in between. The V gene's germline CDR1 is SNHLY and CDR2 FYNNEI. The CDR3 contains 15 residues. This CDR3 reads CASSSRRDTNQPQHF. The DNA for the CDR3 is TGTGCCAGCAGTAGTCGCCGGGACACTAATCAGCCCCAGCATTTT.

The V and J genes are TRBV6-1 and TRBJ1-3; 11 bases are a match to TRBD1. The J segment lost 3 bases and the V segment lost 4 bases, leaving 5 bases of the junction unmatched. Germline loops: CDR1 MNHNS, CDR2 SASEGT. CDR3 length: 16 residues. This CDR3 is CASSVGQGAYGNTIYF. CDR3 DNA: TGTGCCAGCAGTGTCGGACAGGGGGCGTATGGAAACACCATATATTTT.

This chain links TRBV6-5 with TRBJ1-2; D is unclear. Trimming stripped 6 bases from V and 0 bases from J, with 8 bases between. Germline CDR1 MNHEY, CDR2 SVGAGI. The CDR3 has 13 amino acids. CDR3 loop: CASSTAANYGYTF. The CDR3 DNA sequence: TGTGCCAGCAGCACAGCAGCTAACTATGGCTACACCTTC.

The J gene is TRBJ1-1, the V gene TRBV7-9; a possible D gene is TRBD1 (6 bases). Germline V gene lookup returns CDR1 SEHNR and CDR2 FQNEAQ (reference sequence). The CDR3 extends over 13 amino acids. The V end lost 5 bases, the J end lost 6 bases, and 13 bases lay between the germline ends. The chain's CDR3 is CASSPGGGPEAFF. The CDR3 nucleotides read TGTGCCAGCAGCCCCGGGGGGGGGCCTGAAGCTTTCTTT.

The chain couples TRBV18 to TRBJ1-2; maybe TRBD1 (5 bases). V shed 2 bases and J shed 1 base, with 14 bases lying between them. The CDR3 runs 16 residues. Germline values: CDR1 KGHSH, CDR2 LQKENI. In DNA form, the CDR3 reads TGTGCCAGCTCACCATTCGAGGGGCGGGGTAACTATGGCTACACCTTC. Its translation: CASSPFEGRGNYGYTF.

The gene calls are TRBV12-2 and TRBJ1-5; TRBD1, the D gene given by the table, was not confirmed from the DNA. TRBV12-2 has pseudogene status. The CDR3 is 18 amino acids. The CDR3 region is CASRLTPQSTARNQPQHF. CDR3 in DNA: TGTGCAAGTCGCTTAACGCCCCAGTCGACAGCTCGCAATCAGCCCCAGCATTTT.

The chain couples TRBV2 to TRBJ2-1; D unclear. This CDR3 region has 11 residues. V gave up 6 bases and J gave up 11 bases, with 11 bases separating them. Germline CDR1 SNHLY, CDR2 FYNNEI. The CDR3 DNA is TGTGCCAGCAGGGAGCCGGATAAGCAGTTCTTC. Its translation: CASREPDKQFF.

In its sample, this clone was seen once. The V and J genes are TRBV18 and TRBJ2-3; 8 bases line up with TRBD2. Germline loops: CDR1 KGHSH, CDR2 LQKENI. V was clipped by 6 bases and J by 0 bases; unmatched bases: 8. This CDR3 contains 16 residues. CDR3 amino acids: CASSPTSSGSTDTQYF. In DNA form, the CDR3 reads TGTGCCAGCTCCCCGACCTCTAGCGGGAGCACAGATACGCAGTATTTT. The full variable domain, its missing parts supplied by reference TRBV18 and TRBJ2-3, is NAGVMQNPRHLVRRRGQEARLRCSPMKGHSHVYWYRQLPEEGLKFMVYLQKENIIDESGMPKERFSAEFPKEGPSILRIQQVVRGDSAAYFCASSPTSSGSTDTQYFGPGTRLTVL.

This chain uses TRBV7-9 with TRBJ1-2; possibly TRBD1 for D (5 bases). The germline gives CDR1 SEHNR, CDR2 FQNEAQ (reference sequence). Trimming removed 4 bases at V and 4 bases at J, with 13 bases between. CDR3 length equals 14 residues. CDR3 DNA: TGTGCCAGCAGCTCCCCGTTGGGGGGCTATGGCTACACCTTC. Translation gives CASSSPLGGYGYTF.

This chain links TRBV5-5 with TRBJ1-2; D not certain. The germline gives CDR1 SGHKS, CDR2 YYEKEE (reference sequence). CDR3 size: 12 residues. Trimming left V 0 bases short and J 4 bases short, with 4 bases between. Here the CDR3 reads CASSLDSYGYTF. DNA of the CDR3: TGTGCCAGCAGCTTGGACTCCTATGGCTACACCTTC.

This chain joins TRBV28 and TRBJ1-1; no clear D. V gave up 4 bases and J gave up 11 bases, with 14 bases separating them. In germline, CDR1 is MDHEN, CDR2 SYDVKM. The CDR3 runs 12 residues. In DNA, the CDR3 is TGTGCCAGCAGTTCCCCCTCCCCCAGGGCTTTCTTT. Amino acid sequence: CASSSPSPRAFF. Filled out from reference TRBV28 and TRBJ1-1, the complete variable domain reads DVKVTQSSRYLVKRTGEKVFLECVQDMDHENMFWYRQDPGLGLRLIYFSYDVKMKEKGDIPEGYSVSREKKERFSLILESASTNQTSMYLCASSSPSPRAFFGQGTRLTVV.

The chain recombines TRBV4-2 with TRBJ2-2; 11 bases match TRBD2. J gave up 4 bases and V 4 bases, and 8 bases lay outside the gene matches. The CDR3 consists of 17 residues. Per germline, CDR1 LGHNA and CDR2 YNFKEQ. CDR3 in amino acids: CASSPRDTSGSTGELFF. The CDR3 DNA sequence: TGTGCCAGCAGCCCAAGGGACACTAGCGGGAGCACCGGGGAGCTGTTTTTT.

The CDR3: CASSRLSTNEKLFF. CDR3 DNA sequence: TGTGCCAGCAGCCGACTGTCAACTAATGAAAAACTGTTTTTT. The gene calls are TRBV7-8 and TRBJ1-4; no clear D gene. The CDR3 spans 14 residues. Trimming took off 5 bases at V and 0 bases at J, with 7 bases between the two ends. Germline CDR1 is SGHVS and CDR2 is FQNEAQ.

A single count supports this clone. V and J are TRBV7-2 and TRBJ2-7, with TRBD1 identical over 9 bases. The CDR3 runs to 13 residues. CDR1 is SGHTA, CDR2 FQGNSA, per germline. J was trimmed by 6 bases and V by 3 bases; bases with no gene match: 3. The CDR3 nucleotides read TGTGCCAGCAGCTTCACAGGGGGCGGCGAGCAGTACGTC. Translation gives CASSFTGGGEQYV.

The chain carries TRBV11-2 and TRBJ2-5; TRBD2 agrees at 8 bases. The CDR3 is 17 residues long. The V gene's germline CDR1 is SGHAT and CDR2 FQNNGV. The junction had 12 bases not matched to a gene; V was cut back by 0 bases and J by 6 bases. The CDR3 DNA follows: TGTGCCAGCAGCTTAGAAGGGGAGGAGCGGGGGCGGAAGACCCAGTACTTC. Amino acid sequence: CASSLEGEERGRKTQYF.

Here the CDR3 reads CASTPGQGWTQYF. CDR3 nucleotide sequence: TGTGCCAGTACCCCGGGTCAGGGTTGGACGCAGTATTTT. The chain recombines TRBV19 with TRBJ2-3; D is perhaps TRBD1 (5 bases). Trimming took 7 bases from V and 9 from J, leaving 17 bases between them. The CDR3 runs 13 residues. Germline CDR1 and CDR2: LNHDA and SQIVND (reference sequence).

This chain joins TRBV2 and TRBJ2-3; D gene unclear. The CDR3 runs to 15 residues. Deletions cut 2 bases from V and 2 bases from J, with 11 bases between. Germline CDR1 and CDR2: SNHLY and FYNNEI. The CDR3 spells CASSESEVLTDTQYF. As DNA, the CDR3 is TGTGCCAGCAGTGAAAGTGAGGTCCTCACAGATACGCAGTATTTT.

This chain joins TRBV4-3 and TRBJ1-5; 7 bases fit TRBD1. Germline values: CDR1 LGHNA, CDR2 YSLEER. Trimming cost V 1 base and J 10 bases; bases outside gene matches: 7. The CDR3 has 14 residues. CDR3 DNA sequence: TGCGCCAGCAGCCAAGCAGGGGGTATCAGCCCCCAGCATTTT. Translation: CASSQAGGISPQHF.

V gene TRBV11-2 combines with J gene TRBJ1-3; D is perhaps TRBD1 (5 bases). The germline V gene has CDR1 SGHAT and CDR2 FQNNGV. The CDR3 totals 14 residues. V lost 10 bases and J lost 0, with 13 bases in between. The CDR3 sequence is CATARGSSGNTIYF. The CDR3 DNA sequence: TGTGCCACCGCCCGGGGGAGCTCTGGAAACACCATATATTTT.

Many counts were recorded for this clone. The rearrangement uses TRBV23-1 and TRBJ1-2, with TRBD1 matching 12 bases. TRBV23-1 is classed as an ORF, of uncertain function. The CDR3 is made up of 13 amino acids. The ends lost 10 bases at V and 6 bases at J; junction bases unmatched: 6. In nucleotides, the CDR3 is TGCGCCACCGGGACAGGGGGCATTGATGGCTACACCTTC. Translated: CATGTGGIDGYTF.

V usage is TRBV3-1 (or the pseudogene TRBV3-2) and J usage is TRBJ1-4; D remains unclear. Germline V gene data show CDR1 as LGHDT and CDR2 as YNNKEL (reference sequence). The CDR3 is made up of 15 amino acids. The V end lost 4 bases, the J end lost 2 bases, and 11 bases lay between the germline ends. The CDR3 DNA reads TGTGCCAGCAGCCCGGGCCGGAGGACTAATGAAAAACTGTTTTTT. It specifies CASSPGRRTNEKLFF.

The V gene is TRBV6-4, the J gene TRBJ2-1, with 11 bases identical to TRBD2. V lost 6 bases to trimming and J lost 10 bases; unmatched junction nucleotides: 11. Germline loops: CDR1 MRHNA, CDR2 SNTAGT. CDR3 length: 15 residues. Here the CDR3 reads CASSINSGGAAEQFF. The CDR3, as DNA: TGTGCCAGCAGCATAAATAGCGGGGGGGCAGCGGAGCAGTTCTTC.

This chain joins TRBV29-1 and TRBJ1-2; a possible D gene is TRBD1 (5 bases). Germline CDR1 and CDR2: SQVTM and ANQGSEA. This CDR3 comprises 13 residues. Trimming stripped 5 bases from V and 7 bases from J, with 17 bases between. Written as DNA, the CDR3 is TGCAGCGTTCTCGACCCTCAGGGTGTTGGCTACACCTTC. This gives the protein CSVLDPQGVGYTF.

This clone was counted between two and nine times. J is TRBJ1-2 and V is TRBV2; D is undetermined. Germline CDR1 reads SNHLY; CDR2 reads FYNNEI. Trimming left V 2 bases short and J 2 bases short, with 12 bases between. The CDR3 is 15 residues long. CDR3 region: CASSETWSQNYGYTF. CDR3 DNA sequence: TGTGCCAGCAGTGAAACCTGGAGTCAGAACTATGGCTACACCTTC. Complete variable domain (other parts from reference TRBV2 and TRBJ1-2): EPEVTQTPSHQVTQMGQEVILRCVPISNHLYFYWYRQILGQKVEFLVSFYNNEISEKSEIFDDQFSVERPDGSNFTLKIRSTKLEDSAMYFCASSETWSQNYGYTFGSGTRLTVV.

This clone was seen a single time. This rearrangement joins TRBV9 to TRBJ2-7, with TRBD2 identical over 8 bases. Trimming took 0 bases from V and 0 from J; bases not matched to a gene: 11. Germline lookup yields CDR1 SGDLS and CDR2 YYNGEE. This CDR3 spans 18 amino acids. In DNA, the CDR3 is TGTGCCAGCAGCGTAGCCCGAGGGCGGGAGGCTTCCTCCTACGAGCAGTACGTC. This gives the protein CASSVARGREASSYEQYV.

The genes are TRBV21-1 and TRBJ1-2; TRBD1, the table's D call, lacks a check against the DNA. TRBV21-1 is flagged as a pseudogene. The CDR3 runs to 14 residues. The CDR3 sequence is CASSANRVRGGYTF. For the CDR3, the DNA is TGTGCCAGCAGCGCTAACAGGGTACGGGGTGGCTACACCTTC.